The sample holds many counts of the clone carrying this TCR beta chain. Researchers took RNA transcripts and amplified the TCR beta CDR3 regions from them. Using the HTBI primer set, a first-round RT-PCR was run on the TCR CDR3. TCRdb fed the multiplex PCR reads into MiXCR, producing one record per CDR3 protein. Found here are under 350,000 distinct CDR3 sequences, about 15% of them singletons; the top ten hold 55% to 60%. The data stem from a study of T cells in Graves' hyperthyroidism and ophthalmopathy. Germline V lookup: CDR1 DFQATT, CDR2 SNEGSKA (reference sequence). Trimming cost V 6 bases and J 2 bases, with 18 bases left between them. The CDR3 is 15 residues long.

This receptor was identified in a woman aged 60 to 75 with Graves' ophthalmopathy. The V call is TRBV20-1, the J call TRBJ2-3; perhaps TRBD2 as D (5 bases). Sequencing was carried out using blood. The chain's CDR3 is CSAPNGGQITDTQYF. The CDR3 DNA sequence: TGCAGTGCCCCCAATGGCGGGCAGATCACAGATACGCAGTATTTT.